The 7 T cell receptor beta chains in this list originate from one sample, sequenced in a study of blood T cells in healthy people across ages. PCR was performed a second time for about 6 to 11 cycles using a sample-barcoded 5' primer and a J-beta primer mix. Each CDR3 protein is one row after TCRdb ran MiXCR on the 5' RACE reads. The profile shows about 640,000 distinct CDR3 sequences, about 53% of them singletons. Sample: blood. The receptors stem from a man in his fifties or sixties in good health.

V is TRBV7-9 and J is TRBJ2-3; D possibly uses TRBD1 or TRBD2 (5 bases each). The germline V gene has CDR1 SEHNR and CDR2 FQNEAQ (reference sequence). Between the trimmed V and J ends, which lost 4 bases and 4 bases, there was a span of 18 bases. CDR3 length equals 16 residues. The CDR3 coding sequence is TGTGCCAGCAGCTCAAATCGGGACCCGGTCTCAGATACGCAGTATTTT. Protein: CASSSNRDPVSDTQYF.

This clonotype came up a few times. The rearrangement links TRBV27 to TRBJ2-5, with 7 bases aligning to TRBD1. Losses at the gene ends were 6 bases for V and 1 base for J; bases not matched to a gene: 8. The CDR3 contains 15 residues. The germline V gene encodes CDR1 MNHEY and CDR2 SMNVEV (reference sequence). The CDR3 DNA sequence: TGTGCCAGCAGCCGAACCCGGGACAGCCAAGAGACCCAGTACTTC. This translates into CASSRTRDSQETQYF.

This clonotype was counted only a few times. The chain uses TRBV13 and TRBJ1-2, with D perhaps TRBD1 (6 bases). The CDR3 consists of 16 residues. The V and J ends lost 0 bases and 5 bases respectively, with 16 bases between them. Germline CDR1 and CDR2: PRHDT and FYEKMQ (reference sequence). CDR3 coding DNA: TGTGCCAGCAGCTTAGGTCCGGGGGCCACTCATTATGGCTACACCTTC. Amino acid sequence: CASSLGPGATHYGYTF.

This clonotype was found a few times. CDR3 amino acids: CASSLSQHNEQFF. Written as DNA, the CDR3 is TGTGCCAGCAGCTTAAGCCAGCACAATGAGCAGTTCTTC. The rearrangement links TRBV7-7 to TRBJ2-1; no firm D call. V lost 2 bases to trimming and J lost 5 bases, with 7 bases between them. The CDR3 covers 13 residues. Germline V CDR1 and CDR2: SSHAT, FNYEAQ (reference sequence).

On this clonotype itself: A much larger clone differs by one base, so this may be a read error. The CDR3 here is CASSCPTGGGTEAFF. The CDR3 DNA reads TGTGCCAGCAGCTGCCCAACGGGGGGAGGCACTGAAGCTTTCTTT. V gene TRBV7-6 combines with J gene TRBJ1-1; D perhaps matches TRBD1 (5 bases). Germline lookup yields CDR1 SGHVS and CDR2 FNYEAQ. There are 15 residues in the CDR3. V shed 4 bases and J shed 4 bases, with 16 bases lying between them.

This sequence joins TRBV12-3 or TRBV12-4 and TRBJ2-7; 8 bases are a match to TRBD2. With the DNA end fitting TRBJ2-5 better, the J assignment may be wrong. The CDR3 spans 14 residues. CDR3 amino acids: CASSPIGGEETQYF. The CDR3 region has the DNA TGTGCCAGCAGCCCTATCGGGGGGGAAGAGACCCAGTACTTC.

This clonotype was counted between two and nine times. This chain joins TRBV13 and TRBJ2-7, with TRBD2 matching 7 bases. CDR3 length: 14 residues. The trim removed 5 bases at V and 1 base at J, leaving 5 bases unmatched. From germline, CDR1 is PRHDT and CDR2 FYEKMQ (reference sequence). In nucleotides, the CDR3 is TGTGCCAGCAGCCTCCCGGGGGGTTCCTACGAGCAGTACTTC. Encoded protein: CASSLPGGSYEQYF. The complete variable domain, with remaining parts taken from reference TRBV13 and TRBJ2-7, reads AAGVIQSPRHLIKEKRETATLKCYPIPRHDTVYWYQQGPGQDPQFLISFYEKMQSDKGSIPDRFSAQQFSDYHSELNMSSLELGDSALYFCASSLPGGSYEQYFGPGTRLTVT.